A selection of T cell receptor beta chains follows, all from one sample in a study of cytomegalovirus exposure and HLA in healthy donors. Clones were read by immunoSEQ multiplex PCR, and TCRdb kept only the in-frame ones, dropping some. The sample yields 140,000 to 150,000 clones, roughly 79% seen once. Sequencing was done on a sample of PBMCs. These TCRs come from a woman aged 55-69 years in good health and CMV-seropositive. The conserved cysteine and the conserved F or W are not part of the CDR3 here. Each record gives: J gene, V gene, CDR3 protein.

>TRBJ1-4|TRBV4-1
ASSRTGGADPTNEKLF
>TRBJ2-7|TRBV7-2
ASSPAERTYEQY
>TRBJ2-5|TRBV5-4
ASSLSTALQETQY
>TRBJ1-4|TRBV10-3
AISARNDEKLF
>TRBJ2-5|TRBV10-2
ASREDRERETQY
>TRBJ2-4|TRBV19
ASSIRGFAAKNIQY
>TRBJ2-1|TRBV7-9
ASSFLAGTYNEQF
>TRBJ2-2|TRBV11-1
ASSELRLARTGELF
>TRBJ2-7|TRBV9
ASSGNSYEQY
>TRBJ1-2|TRBV28
ASSTWTTYGYT
>TRBJ2-7|TRBV6-1
ASSDPSGRSYEQY
>TRBJ2-1|TRBV7-9
ASSPPSDNEQF
>TRBJ1-3|TRBV7-2
ASTTVGGPGNTIY
>TRBJ2-1|TRBV9
ASSVELGAGEQF
>TRBJ2-3|TRBV4-3
ASSQEGTGGSDTQY
>TRBJ2-5|TRBV5-1
ASSLPGEETQY
>TRBJ1-5|TRBV19
ASSRENQPQH
>TRBJ2-1|TRBV6-4
ASSAELAVYNEQF
>TRBJ1-4|TRBV19
ASSIVGDEKLF
>TRBJ2-5|TRBV25-1
ASGGKETQY
>TRBJ1-4|TRBV18
ASSLTDGATNEKLF
>TRBJ1-1|TRBV7-9
ASSLGTGNTEAF
>TRBJ2-3|TRBV29-1
SVQEQGTSTDTQY
>TRBJ2-3|TRBV5-1
ASSLRGTDTQY
>TRBJ2-7|TRBV19
ASSPSSGSRHEQY
>TRBJ1-3|TRBV7-6
ASSLGTGGIDTIY
>TRBJ2-3|TRBV10-3
AISESPPLADTQY
>TRBJ1-1|TRBV10-3
AISQGDTEAF
>TRBJ1-6|TRBV5-6
ASSPGGGGGSPLH
>TRBJ1-1|TRBV7-2
ASSSPRGLKIFGEAF
>TRBJ1-2|TRBV28
ASSTRTGGDGYT
>TRBJ1-1|TRBV27
ASSLEGAPDTEAF
>TRBJ1-2|TRBV6-6
ASSYTDRANYGYT
>TRBJ2-1|TRBV7-2
ASSFASTGSYNEQF
>TRBJ1-4|TRBV28
ATSPVGSDEKLF
>TRBJ2-5|TRBV2
ASTFQETQY
>TRBJ2-6|TRBV11-3
ASSFGHSGANVLT
>TRBJ2-4|TRBV7-9
ASSQGLAGGAVQY
>TRBJ1-6|TRBV28
ASSMGGYKSPLH
>TRBJ2-7|TRBV28
ASSSPGGSPYEQY
>TRBJ2-1|TRBV10-1
ASIASGTSYNEQF
>TRBJ2-1|TRBV27
ASSLAGGHNEQF
>TRBJ2-2|TRBV19
ACRGVPGELF
>TRBJ1-3|TRBV20-1
SAFSGNTIY
>TRBJ2-5|TRBV7-2
ASSPSQGSRETQY
>TRBJ1-1|TRBV5-6
ASSLARNEAF
>TRBJ1-2|TRBV28
ASSITGRDYGYT